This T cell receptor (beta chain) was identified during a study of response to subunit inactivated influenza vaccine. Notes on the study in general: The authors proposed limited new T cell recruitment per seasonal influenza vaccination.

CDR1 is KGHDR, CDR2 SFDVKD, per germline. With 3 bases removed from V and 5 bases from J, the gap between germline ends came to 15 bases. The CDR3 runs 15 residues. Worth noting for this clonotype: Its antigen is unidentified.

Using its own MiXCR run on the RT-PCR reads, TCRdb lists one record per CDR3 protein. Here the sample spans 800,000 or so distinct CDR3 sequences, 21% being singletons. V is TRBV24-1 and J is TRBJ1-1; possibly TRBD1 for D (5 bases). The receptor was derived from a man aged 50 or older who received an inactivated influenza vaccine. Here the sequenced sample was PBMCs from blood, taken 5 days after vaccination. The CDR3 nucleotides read TGTGCCACCAGTGATGGGCGGGGGGGGTCGACTGAAGCTTTCTTT. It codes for CATSDGRGGSTEAFF.